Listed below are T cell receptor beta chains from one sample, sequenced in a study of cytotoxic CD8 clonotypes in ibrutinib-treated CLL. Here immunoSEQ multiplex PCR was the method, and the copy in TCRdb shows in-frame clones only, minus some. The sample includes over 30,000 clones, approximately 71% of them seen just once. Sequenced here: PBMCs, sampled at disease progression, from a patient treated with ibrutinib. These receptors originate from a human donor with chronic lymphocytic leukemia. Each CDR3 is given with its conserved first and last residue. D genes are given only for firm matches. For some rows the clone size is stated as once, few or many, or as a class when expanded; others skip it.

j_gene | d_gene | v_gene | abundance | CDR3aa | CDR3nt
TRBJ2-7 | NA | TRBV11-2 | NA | CASSLGQVNEQYF | TGTGCCAGCAGCTTAGGGCAGGTCAACGAGCAGTACTTC
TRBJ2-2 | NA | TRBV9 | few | CASSVLSDTGELFF | TGTGCCAGCAGCGTTCTTTCAGACACCGGGGAGCTGTTTTTT
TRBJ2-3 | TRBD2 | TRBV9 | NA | CASSVTSGRTDTQYF | TGTGCCAGCAGCGTAACTAGCGGGAGAACAGATACGCAGTATTTT
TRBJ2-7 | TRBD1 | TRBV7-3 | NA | CASSLDRGPYEQYF | TGTGCCAGCAGCTTGGACAGGGGGCCCTACGAGCAGTACTTC
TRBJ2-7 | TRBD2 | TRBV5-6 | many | CASSSGLDYEQYF | TGTGCCAGCAGCTCGGGACTAGACTACGAGCAGTACTTC
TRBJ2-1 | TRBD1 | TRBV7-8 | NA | CASSLARGNEQFF | TGTGCCAGCAGCCTTGCCAGGGGGAATGAGCAGTTCTTC
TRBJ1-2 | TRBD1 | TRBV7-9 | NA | CASSGTANYGYTF | TGTGCCAGCAGCGGGACAGCTAACTATGGCTACACCTTC
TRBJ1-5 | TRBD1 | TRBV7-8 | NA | CASSFQGGWNQPQHF | TGTGCCAGCAGCTTTCAGGGGGGGTGGAATCAGCCCCAGCATTTT
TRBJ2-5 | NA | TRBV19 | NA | CASATGLNDETQYF | TGTGCCAGTGCTACAGGGTTAAATGACGAGACCCAGTACTTC
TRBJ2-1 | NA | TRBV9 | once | CASSVDEPGRNEQFF | TGTGCCAGCAGCGTAGACGAGCCCGGGCGCAATGAGCAGTTCTTC
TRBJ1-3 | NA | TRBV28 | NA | CASRDLSSGNTIYF | TGTGCCAGTCGGGACCTGAGCTCTGGAAACACCATATATTTT
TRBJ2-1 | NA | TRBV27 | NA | CASSSPPEREQFF | TGTGCCAGCAGTTCCCCGCCGGAGCGGGAGCAGTTCTTC
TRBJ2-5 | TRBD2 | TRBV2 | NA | CASGGLAGGQETQYF | TGTGCCAGCGGAGGACTAGCGGGAGGACAAGAGACCCAGTACTTC
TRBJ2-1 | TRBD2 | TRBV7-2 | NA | CASSWTSGRLNEQFF | TGTGCCAGCAGCTGGACTAGCGGGAGGCTGAATGAGCAGTTCTTC
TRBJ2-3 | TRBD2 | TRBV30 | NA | CAWIDDVAGGADTQYF | TGTGCCTGGATCGACGATGTGGCGGGAGGCGCAGATACGCAGTATTTT
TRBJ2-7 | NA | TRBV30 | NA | CAWETGRLTYEQYF | TGTGCCTGGGAGACCGGACGGCTTACCTACGAGCAGTACTTC